This T cell receptor (beta chain) is drawn from a study of blood T cells in healthy people across ages. Study context: Using template switching, researchers captured about one barcoded beta molecule for each two T cells. Findings of the study overall: The percentage of naive T cells correlated strongly with TCR beta diversity. Older age went with lower TCR beta diversity per million T cells, in a roughly linear way.

Germline CDR1 reads DFQATT; CDR2 reads SNEGSKA (reference sequence). V lost 0 bases, J lost 10 bases, and 13 bases lay in between. This CDR3 is 12 amino acids long. Comment on this clonotype: The target antigen is unknown.

Sample-barcoded 5' priming and a J-beta primer mix drove a second PCR of roughly 7 to 11 cycles. TCRdb re-derived calls from the 5' RACE reads in MiXCR, one entry per CDR3 protein. The table lists roughly 1,500,000 distinct CDR3 sequences, about 35% of them singletons, with around 11% in the top ten. The sequence came from a woman aged 30 to 39 in good health. V gene TRBV20-1 combines with J gene TRBJ2-7; D ambiguous. Specimen: blood. CDR3 nucleotide sequence: TGCAGTGCTAGAGATTCCCGCGCGGCCCAGTACTTC. Amino acids: CSARDSRAAQYF.